The entry below describes one T cell receptor beta chain. The source of the sample is a study of technical replicates of blood from several donors. The germline CDR1 and CDR2 sequences are LNHNV and YYDKDF (reference sequence). V dropped 5 bases and J dropped 2; count of bases not matched to a gene: 4. The CDR3 contains 15 residues. The assay was immunoSEQ multiplex PCR, and TCRdb's table has in-frame clones only and misses some. The top ten hold approximately 4% of the sample, which has 40,000 to 60,000 clones, 92% seen once. This TCR came from a human donor in good health. Some clones in this sample may be carry-over from other donors' samples. The specimen sequenced was PBMCs. This chain connects TRBV15 to TRBJ1-4; TRBD1 matches at 8 bases. The CDR3 bases are TGTGCCACCAGCTCCAGACAGGGGACTAATGAAAAACTGTTTTTT. It translates to CATSSRQGTNEKLFF.